These T cell receptor beta chains were read from a single sample in a study of response to subunit inactivated influenza vaccine. In TCRdb, the RT-PCR reads were re-called with MiXCR into one record per CDR3 protein. The data hold roughly 630,000 distinct CDR3 sequences, with about 14% observed a single time. The specimen comprised PBMCs from blood, sampled 14 days before vaccination. These TCRs come from a man in his forties or fifties who received an inactivated influenza vaccine. The CDR3 runs from the conserved cysteine through the conserved F or W. A D gene is named only where the DNA matches it firmly.

j_call: TRBJ1-5; d_call: NA; v_call: TRBV20-1; cdr3_aa: CSARQGTNQPQHF
j_call: TRBJ2-7; d_call: NA; v_call: TRBV11-2; cdr3_aa: CASSLDHSRTYEQYF
j_call: TRBJ2-1; d_call: NA; v_call: TRBV6-2/TRBV6-3; cdr3_aa: CASRNSNEQFF
j_call: TRBJ2-5; d_call: TRBD2; v_call: TRBV11-2; cdr3_aa: CASSLASSGGQETQYF
j_call: TRBJ2-1; d_call: NA; v_call: TRBV4-2; cdr3_aa: CASSQGTTKDNEQFF
j_call: TRBJ1-3; d_call: NA; v_call: TRBV7-2; cdr3_aa: CASSSGTYRNTIYF
j_call: TRBJ2-7; d_call: NA; v_call: TRBV5-1; cdr3_aa: CASSLGGISSYEQYF
j_call: TRBJ2-7; d_call: TRBD1; v_call: TRBV20-1; cdr3_aa: CSATGALRSYEQYF
j_call: TRBJ2-5; d_call: TRBD2; v_call: TRBV7-7; cdr3_aa: CASSRSGGVQETQYF
j_call: TRBJ1-3; d_call: NA; v_call: TRBV2; cdr3_aa: CASSEIPGSSSGNTIYF
j_call: TRBJ2-6; d_call: NA; v_call: TRBV10-3; cdr3_aa: CAISGPGTSDSGANVLTF
j_call: TRBJ2-1; d_call: NA; v_call: TRBV9; cdr3_aa: CASSASGTPTNEQFF